Below are 9 T cell receptor beta chains sequenced from a single sample in a study of T cells expressing NK-cell markers. TCRdb re-called the 5' RACE reads and catalogs CDR3 proteins one per entry, DNA excluded. The sample holds 300,000 to 450,000 distinct CDR3 sequences. Sequenced: blood T cells: a sorted CD56 or NKG2C T cell subset, CD4+ or CD8+ T cells, or bulk PBMC T cells (not recorded which). Receptors were obtained from a man aged 18-69 years in good health.

The chain links TRBV5-5 to TRBJ1-5; lacking DNA, the TRBD1 call made by TCRdb goes unchecked. The germline CDR1 and CDR2 sequences are SGHKS and YYEKEE (reference sequence). CDR3 length: 15 amino acids. The CDR3 spells CASSLETGRDQPQHF. Filled out from reference TRBV5-5 and TRBJ1-5, the complete variable domain reads DAGVTQSPTHLIKTRGQQVTLRCSPISGHKSVSWYQQVLGQGPQFIFQYYEKEERGRGNFPDRFSARQFPNYSSELNVNALLLGDSALYLCASSLETGRDQPQHFGDGTRLSIL.

V gene TRBV30 combines with J gene TRBJ2-1. The CDR3 contains 15 residues. Germline CDR1 and CDR2: GTSNPN and SVGIG (reference sequence). The chain's CDR3 is CAWRVGFSSYNEQFF.

V is TRBV20-1 and J is TRBJ2-7. CDR1 is DFQATT, CDR2 SNEGSKA, per germline (reference sequence). The CDR3 is made up of 15 amino acids. This CDR3 is CSASNAAGSSYEQYF.

The chain joins TRBV7-8 to TRBJ2-5; the TRBD1 assignment by TCRdb is unverifiable without DNA. The CDR3 is 14 amino acids. From germline, CDR1 is SGHVS and CDR2 FQNEAQ. The CDR3 region is CASSVGGPEVAQYF.

The gene calls are TRBV3-1 and TRBJ2-3; the TRBD1 assignment by TCRdb is unverifiable without DNA. The CDR3 contains 18 residues. In germline, CDR1 is LGHDT, CDR2 YNNKEL (reference sequence). The CDR3 here is CASSQDRETLVGTDTQYF.

This chain links TRBV6-1 with TRBJ2-2; there is no DNA to check the TCRdb D call of TRBD1. The CDR3 runs to 15 residues. Germline CDR1 is MNHNS and CDR2 is SASEGT. The CDR3 region is CASKMAGATGGELFF.

The gene calls are TRBV2 and TRBJ1-5; TCRdb's assignment of TRBD1 cannot be checked, as there is no DNA. The CDR3 is 13 residues long. Germline CDR1 SNHLY, CDR2 FYNNEI. The CDR3 loop reads CASSRGRDQPQHF.

The V gene is TRBV20-1, the J gene TRBJ2-1; the TCRdb call, TRBD1, lacks DNA for checking. The germline gives CDR1 DFQATT, CDR2 SNEGSKA (reference sequence). The CDR3 contains 11 residues. The CDR3 protein is CTGSVPGQQFF.

The J gene is TRBJ2-6, the V gene TRBV29-1; without DNA, the TCRdb call of TRBD1 cannot be checked. Germline V gene data show CDR1 as SQVTM and CDR2 as ANQGSEA. This CDR3 region has 15 residues. The CDR3 loop is CSVDATGAGANVLTF.